The sequence of this T cell receptor beta chain was determined in a study of T cell changes during pregnancy in multiple sclerosis. The CDR3 spans 14 residues. Germline-derived CDR1 and CDR2 are MDHEN and SYDVKM. With 5 bases clipped from V and 5 bases from J, the junction kept 9 bases outside the gene matches. Repertoires were generated with immunoSEQ multiplex PCR, while TCRdb's copy carries only in-frame clones and drops some. The sample contains tens of thousands of clones, roughly 87% of which appear only once. The starting material was CD8+ T cells from peripheral blood mononuclear cells, obtained in the first trimester of pregnancy. This sequence originates from a female donor with multiple sclerosis, enrolled in a pregnancy study. The chain combines TRBV28 with TRBJ2-7; 7 bases fit TRBD1. CDR3 DNA sequence: TGTGCCAGCAGTAGACAGGGTTTTGTCCACGAGCAGTACTTC. This gives the protein CASSRQGFVHEQYF.